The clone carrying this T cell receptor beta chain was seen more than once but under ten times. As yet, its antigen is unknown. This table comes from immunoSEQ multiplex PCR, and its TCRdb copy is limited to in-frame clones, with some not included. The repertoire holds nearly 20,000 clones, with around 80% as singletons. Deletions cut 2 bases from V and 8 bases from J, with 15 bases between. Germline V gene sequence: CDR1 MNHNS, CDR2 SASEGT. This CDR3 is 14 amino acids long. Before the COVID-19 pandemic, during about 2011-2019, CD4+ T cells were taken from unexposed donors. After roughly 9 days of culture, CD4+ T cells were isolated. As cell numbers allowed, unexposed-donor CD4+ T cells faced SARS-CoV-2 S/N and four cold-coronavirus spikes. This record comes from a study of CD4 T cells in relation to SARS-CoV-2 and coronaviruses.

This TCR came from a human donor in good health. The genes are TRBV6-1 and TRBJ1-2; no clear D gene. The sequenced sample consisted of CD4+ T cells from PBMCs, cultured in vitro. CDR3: CASSESGQRQGYTF. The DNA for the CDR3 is TGTGCCAGCAGTGAAAGCGGCCAAAGGCAGGGCTACACCTTC.